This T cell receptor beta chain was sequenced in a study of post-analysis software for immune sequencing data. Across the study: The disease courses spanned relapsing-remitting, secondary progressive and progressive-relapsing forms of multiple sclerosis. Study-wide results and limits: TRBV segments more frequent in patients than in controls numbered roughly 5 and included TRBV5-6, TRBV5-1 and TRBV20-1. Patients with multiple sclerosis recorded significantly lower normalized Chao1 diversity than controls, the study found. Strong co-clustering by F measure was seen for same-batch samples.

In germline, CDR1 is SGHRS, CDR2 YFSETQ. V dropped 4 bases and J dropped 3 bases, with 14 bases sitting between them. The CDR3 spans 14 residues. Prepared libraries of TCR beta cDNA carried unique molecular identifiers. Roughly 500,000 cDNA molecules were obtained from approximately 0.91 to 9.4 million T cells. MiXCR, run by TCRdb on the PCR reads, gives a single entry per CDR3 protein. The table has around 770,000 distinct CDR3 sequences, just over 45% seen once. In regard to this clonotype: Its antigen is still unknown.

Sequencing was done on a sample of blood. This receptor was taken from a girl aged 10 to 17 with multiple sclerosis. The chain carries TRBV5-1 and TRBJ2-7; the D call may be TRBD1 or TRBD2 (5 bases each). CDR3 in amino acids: CASSPGTVVYEQYF. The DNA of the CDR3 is TGCGCCAGCAGCCCCGGGACGGTGGTCTACGAGCAGTACTTC.